These 15 T cell receptor beta chains were sequenced from one sample in a study of metastatic and nonmetastatic thyroid tumors. No patient had received any treatment before thyroid surgery. TCRdb used MiXCR to call clones anew from the PCR reads. Among approximately 90,000 clones listed, over 9.5% were seen once. Sequencing was carried out using blood. The source of these receptors is a female donor with papillary thyroid cancer or a benign thyroid nodule (not recorded which). Some clones in this sample may be carry-over from other donors' samples.

About this clone: Given a much more abundant clone one base away, this may be a read error. This specimen includes other DNA sequences encoding the same CDR3. This chain connects TRBV5-8 to TRBJ1-4; 8 bases map to TRBD1. The CDR3 length is 15 residues. The germline V gene encodes CDR1 SGHTS and CDR2 YDEGEE. The CDR3 spells CASGRNGQGSEKLFF. The CDR3 region has the DNA TGTGCCAGCGGCCGTAACGGACAGGGATCTGAAAAATTGTTTTTT.

This clone was picked up many times. J is TRBJ1-2 and V is TRBV30; D is uncertain. From germline, CDR1 is GTSNPN and CDR2 SVGIG (reference sequence). This CDR3 contains 11 residues. CDR3: CANGPIYGYTF. Written as DNA, the CDR3 is TGTGCTAATGGCCCCATCTATGGCTACACCTTC.

The sample holds many counts of this clone. The chain has TRBV28 and TRBJ2-7; D is perhaps TRBD1 (6 bases). CDR3 size: 14 residues. Germline V gene data show CDR1 as MDHEN and CDR2 as SYDVKM. Deletions cut 5 bases from V and 3 bases from J, with 14 bases between. As DNA, the CDR3 is TGTGCCAGCAGTGAGCCGGGACAAATCTACGAGCAGTACTTC. This encodes CASSEPGQIYEQYF.

The sample holds many counts of this clone. The J gene is TRBJ2-2, the V gene TRBV12-3 or TRBV12-4, with D perhaps matching TRBD1 (6 bases). The length of the CDR3 is 13 residues. V lost 3 bases to trimming and J lost 4 bases, with 6 bases between them. CDR3 in amino acids: CASSLGATGELFF. In DNA, the CDR3 is TGTGCCAGCAGTTTGGGGGCCACCGGGGAGCTGTTTTTT.

This clone showed up many times. This chain connects TRBV11-2 to TRBJ1-2; 12 positions match TRBD1. Germline loops: CDR1 SGHAT, CDR2 FQNNGV. The CDR3 sequence is 15 residues long. The V and J ends lost 3 bases and 7 bases, in that order; junction bases with no gene match: 6. CDR3 region: CASSLGQGAVFGYTF. In DNA, the CDR3 is TGTGCCAGCAGCTTGGGACAGGGGGCTGTTTTTGGCTACACCTTC.

This clone appeared a few times. A much more abundant neighbour one base away suggests this may be a read error. The chain couples TRBV19 to TRBJ2-1; either TRBD1 or TRBD2 may fit D (5 bases each). V lost 1 base to trimming and J lost 8 bases, with 12 bases between them. The CDR3 length is 14 residues. CDR1 and CDR2 (germline): LNHDA, SQIVND (reference sequence). CDR3 in amino acids: CASSIGGMGYEQFF. As DNA, the CDR3 is TGTGCCAGTAGTATAGGGGGGATGGGTTATGAGCAGTTCTTC.

Many counts were recorded for this clone. The V gene is TRBV19, the J gene TRBJ2-2; 13 nucleotides line up with TRBD2. This CDR3 is built from 20 residues. CDR1 and CDR2 from the germline V gene are LNHDA and SQIVND (reference sequence). Trimming cost V 3 bases and J 0 bases; bases outside gene matches: 10. CDR3 amino acids: CASSMPLLTSGRTNTGELFF. The DNA for the CDR3 is TGTGCCAGTAGTATGCCCCTTTTGACTAGCGGGAGGACGAACACCGGGGAGCTGTTTTTT. The entire variable domain, with the rest obtained from reference TRBV19 and TRBJ2-2, is as follows: DGGITQSPKYLFRKEGQNVTLSCEQNLNHDAMYWYRQDPGQGLRLIYYSQIVNDFQKGDIAEGYSVSREKKESFPLTVTSAQKNPTAFYLCASSMPLLTSGRTNTGELFFGEGSRLTVL.

This clone was seen more than once but under ten times. With a much larger clone just one base away, this may be a read error. The J gene is TRBJ2-1, the V gene TRBV14; 10 positions agree with TRBD2. The CDR3 consists of 17 residues. From germline, CDR1 is SGHDN and CDR2 FVKESK. The CDR3 here is CAGSQEVRLAGLNEQFF. Here the CDR3 DNA reads TGTGCCGGCAGCCAAGAAGTCCGACTAGCGGGCCTGAATGAGCAGTTCTTC.

Only a few counts were recorded for this clone. The chain combines TRBV28 with TRBJ2-6, with a tentative D call TRBD1 (6 bases). Germline V lookup: CDR1 MDHEN, CDR2 SYDVKM. The V gene lost 3 bases and the J gene lost 2 bases, with 11 bases spanning the gap. This CDR3 has 16 residues. In DNA, the CDR3 is TGTGCCAGCAGTTTGGGTAAGGGGGCTGGGGCCAACGTCCTGACTTTC. Residues: CASSLGKGAGANVLTF.

This clone has a count of ten or more. The rearrangement uses TRBV19 and TRBJ1-6; D is perhaps TRBD1 (5 bases). The CDR3 sequence is 14 residues long. Germline V gives CDR1 LNHDA, CDR2 SQIVND (reference sequence). The ends were cut back, 9 bases at V and 5 bases at J, with 14 bases in the middle. The CDR3 bases are TGTGCCAGCCAGACCCAGGGCCATAATTCACCCCTCCACTTT. It is translated as CASQTQGHNSPLHF.

This clone was observed at least ten times. The chain carries TRBV28 and TRBJ1-4; D not certain. The germline V gene encodes CDR1 MDHEN and CDR2 SYDVKM. There are 13 residues in the CDR3. V was trimmed by 5 bases and J by 6 bases, leaving 10 bases between them. The CDR3 protein is CASSVRNDEKLFF. CDR3 bases: TGTGCCAGCAGTGTACGTAACGATGAAAAACTGTTTTTT.

This clone was observed at least ten times. The CDR3 sequence is CASSVTLYTGELFF. The CDR3 region has the DNA TGTGCCAGCAGCGTCACCCTATACACCGGGGAGCTGTTTTTT. The V call is TRBV9, the J call TRBJ2-2; D remains unclear. Trimming took 2 bases from V and 3 from J, leaving 8 bases between them. The CDR3 is made up of 14 amino acids. In germline, CDR1 is SGDLS, CDR2 YYNGEE.

This clone turned up a few times. The genes are TRBV6-1 and TRBJ2-7; 7 bases are a match to TRBD1. The V gene end was trimmed by 8 bases and the J gene end by 5 bases; junction bases not matched to a gene: 3. The CDR3 totals 11 residues. Germline V gene sequence: CDR1 MNHNS, CDR2 SASEGT. DNA for the CDR3: TGTGCCAGCGGAACAGGGGACGAGCAGTACTTC. Its protein is CASGTGDEQYF.

This clone was counted many times. The sample has other DNA sequences that encode this CDR3 too. J is TRBJ2-7 and V is TRBV5-4; 9 nucleotides align to TRBD1. The ends lost 4 bases at V and 8 bases at J; junction bases unmatched: 10. The CDR3 covers 14 residues. Germline CDR1 SGHNT, CDR2 YYREEE (reference sequence). CDR3 in amino acids: CASSRTGDVPQQYF. The CDR3 region has the DNA TGTGCCAGCAGCCGGACAGGGGATGTTCCACAGCAGTACTTC.

This clone has a count of ten or more. Other DNA sequences in the same sample also yield this CDR3. The chain carries TRBV20-1 and TRBJ1-1; D is unclear. V was cut by 1 base and J by 4 bases, with 13 bases left in between. The CDR3 has 14 residues. Germline V gene data show CDR1 as DFQATT and CDR2 as SNEGSKA (reference sequence). CDR3: CSARVGVAGTEAFF. The CDR3, as DNA: TGCAGTGCTAGAGTCGGGGTGGCGGGCACTGAAGCTTTCTTT.